The sequence of this TCR beta chain was determined in a study of PD-1 blockade in mismatch repair-deficient tumors. This table comes from immunoSEQ multiplex PCR, and its TCRdb copy is limited to in-frame clones, with some not included. The profile covers 95,000 to 150,000 clones, with 86% appearing a single time and roughly 13% taken by the ten largest. A word on this clone: Antigen: not known.

V lost 1 base and J lost 7, with 7 bases in between. The CDR3 is 12 amino acids. Germline CDR1 and CDR2: SEHNR and FQNEAQ (reference sequence). Study findings and constraints: Tumor-resident clones, often absent from pretreatment blood, expanded after pembrolizumab and then contracted.

The chain joins TRBV7-9 to TRBJ1-1; D call uncertain. This receptor was identified in an adult with mismatch repair-deficient cancer. The specimen was peripheral blood, collected 44 weeks after starting pembrolizumab. The chain's CDR3 is CASSLGAVEAFF. CDR3 nucleotides: TGTGCCAGCAGCTTAGGAGCAGTTGAAGCTTTCTTT.